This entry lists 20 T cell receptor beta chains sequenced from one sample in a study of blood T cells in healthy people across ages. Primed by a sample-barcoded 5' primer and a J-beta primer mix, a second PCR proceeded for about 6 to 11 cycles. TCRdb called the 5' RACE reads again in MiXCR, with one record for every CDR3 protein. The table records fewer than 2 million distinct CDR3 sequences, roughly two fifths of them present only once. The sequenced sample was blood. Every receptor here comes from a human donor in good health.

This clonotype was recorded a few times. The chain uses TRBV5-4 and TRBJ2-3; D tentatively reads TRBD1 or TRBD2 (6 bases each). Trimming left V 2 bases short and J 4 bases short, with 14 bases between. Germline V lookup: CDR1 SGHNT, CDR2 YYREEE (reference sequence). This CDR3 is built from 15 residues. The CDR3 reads CASSFKGGNPDTQYF. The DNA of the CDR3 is TGTGCCAGCAGCTTCAAGGGGGGCAACCCAGATACGCAGTATTTT.

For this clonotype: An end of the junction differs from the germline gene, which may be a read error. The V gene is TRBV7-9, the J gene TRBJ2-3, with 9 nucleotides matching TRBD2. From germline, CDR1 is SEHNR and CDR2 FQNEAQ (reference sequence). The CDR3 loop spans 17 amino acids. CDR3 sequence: CVSSSPIAGVSTDTQYF. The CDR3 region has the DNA TGTGTCAGCAGCTCCCCCATAGCGGGGGTAAGCACAGATACGCAGTATTTT.

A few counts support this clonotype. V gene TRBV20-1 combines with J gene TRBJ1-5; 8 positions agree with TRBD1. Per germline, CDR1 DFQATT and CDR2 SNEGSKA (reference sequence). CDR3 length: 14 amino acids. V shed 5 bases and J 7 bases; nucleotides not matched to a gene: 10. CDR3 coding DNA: TGCAGTGCTCCTCTGGGACAGGTCGGGCAGCCCCAGCATTTT. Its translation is CSAPLGQVGQPQHF.

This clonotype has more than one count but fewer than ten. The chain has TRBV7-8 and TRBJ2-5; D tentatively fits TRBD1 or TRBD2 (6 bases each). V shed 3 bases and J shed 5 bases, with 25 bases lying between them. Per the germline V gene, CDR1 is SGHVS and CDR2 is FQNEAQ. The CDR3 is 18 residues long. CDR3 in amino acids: CASSFPRGGGRGYETQYF. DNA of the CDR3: TGTGCCAGCAGCTTCCCTAGGGGTGGGGGGCGCGGGTACGAGACCCAGTACTTC.

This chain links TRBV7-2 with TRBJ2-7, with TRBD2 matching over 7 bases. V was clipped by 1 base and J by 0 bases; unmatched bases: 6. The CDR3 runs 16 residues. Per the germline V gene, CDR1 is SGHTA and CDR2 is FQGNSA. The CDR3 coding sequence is TGTGCCAGCAGCTTAGATCCAGCGGGGAGCTCCTACGAGCAGTACTTC. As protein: CASSLDPAGSSYEQYF.

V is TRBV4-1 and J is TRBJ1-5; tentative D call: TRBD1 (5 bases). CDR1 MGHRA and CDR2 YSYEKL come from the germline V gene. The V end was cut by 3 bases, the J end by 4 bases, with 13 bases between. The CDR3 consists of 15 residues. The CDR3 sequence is CASSQDTKGNQPQHF. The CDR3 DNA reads TGCGCCAGCAGCCAGGACACCAAGGGGAATCAGCCCCAGCATTTT.

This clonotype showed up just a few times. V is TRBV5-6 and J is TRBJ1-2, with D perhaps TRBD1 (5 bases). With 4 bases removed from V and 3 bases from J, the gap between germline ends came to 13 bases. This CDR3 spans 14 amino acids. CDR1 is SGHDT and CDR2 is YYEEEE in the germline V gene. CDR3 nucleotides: TGTGCCAGCAGCCTGGGGCTTCTTGACTATGGCTACACCTTC. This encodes CASSLGLLDYGYTF.

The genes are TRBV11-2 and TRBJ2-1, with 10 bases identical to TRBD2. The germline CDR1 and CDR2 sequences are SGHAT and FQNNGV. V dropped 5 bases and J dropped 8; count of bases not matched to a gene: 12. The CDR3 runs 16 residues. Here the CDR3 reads CASSPRLAGARDEQFF. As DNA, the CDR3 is TGTGCCAGCAGCCCCCGGCTAGCGGGGGCCCGGGATGAGCAGTTCTTC. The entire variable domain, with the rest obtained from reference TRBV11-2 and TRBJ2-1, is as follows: EAGVAQSPRYKIIEKRQSVAFWCNPISGHATLYWYQQILGQGPKLLIQFQNNGVVDDSQLPKDRFSAERLKGVDSTLKIQPAKLEDSAVYLCASSPRLAGARDEQFFGPGTRLTVL.

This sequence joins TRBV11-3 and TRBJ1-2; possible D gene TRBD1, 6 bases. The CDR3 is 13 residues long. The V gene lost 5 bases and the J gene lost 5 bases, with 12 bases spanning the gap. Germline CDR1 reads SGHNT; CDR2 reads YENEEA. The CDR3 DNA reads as TGTGCCAGCAGCGCACCACAGGGATATGGCTACACCTTC. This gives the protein CASSAPQGYGYTF.

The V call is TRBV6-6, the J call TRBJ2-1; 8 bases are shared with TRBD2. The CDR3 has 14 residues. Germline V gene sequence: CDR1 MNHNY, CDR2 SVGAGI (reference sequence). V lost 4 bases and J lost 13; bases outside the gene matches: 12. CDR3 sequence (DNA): TGTGCCAGCAGTTCGGAATCGGGGGGGGCTCGACAGTTCTTC. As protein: CASSSESGGARQFF.

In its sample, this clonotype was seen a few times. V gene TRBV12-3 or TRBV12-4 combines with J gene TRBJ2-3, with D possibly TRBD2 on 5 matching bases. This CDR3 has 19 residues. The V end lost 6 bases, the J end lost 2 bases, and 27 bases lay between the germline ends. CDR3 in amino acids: CASSGPTQGSWLITDTQYF. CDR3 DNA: TGTGCCAGCAGCGGTCCGACCCAAGGGAGTTGGCTTATCACAGATACGCAGTATTTT.

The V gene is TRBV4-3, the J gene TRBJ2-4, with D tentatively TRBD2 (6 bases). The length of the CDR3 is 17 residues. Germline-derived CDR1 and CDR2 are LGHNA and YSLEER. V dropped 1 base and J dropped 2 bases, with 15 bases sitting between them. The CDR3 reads CASSQVIRAGSKNIQYF. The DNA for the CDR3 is TGCGCCAGCAGCCAAGTAATCAGGGCGGGATCCAAAAACATTCAGTACTTC.

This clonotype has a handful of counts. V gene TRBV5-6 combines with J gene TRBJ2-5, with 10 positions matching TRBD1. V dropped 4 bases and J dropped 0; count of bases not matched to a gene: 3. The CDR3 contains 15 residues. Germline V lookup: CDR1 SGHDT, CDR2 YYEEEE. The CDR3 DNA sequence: TGTGCCAGCAGCGGGGGACAGGGGTACCAAGAGACCCAGTACTTC. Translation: CASSGGQGYQETQYF.

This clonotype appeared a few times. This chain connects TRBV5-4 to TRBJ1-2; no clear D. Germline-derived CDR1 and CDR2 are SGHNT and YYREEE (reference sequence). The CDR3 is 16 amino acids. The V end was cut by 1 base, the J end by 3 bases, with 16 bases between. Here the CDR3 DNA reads TGTGCCAGCAGCTTGAGGGTTGGGGAGGTGGACTATGGCTACACCTTC. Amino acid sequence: CASSLRVGEVDYGYTF.

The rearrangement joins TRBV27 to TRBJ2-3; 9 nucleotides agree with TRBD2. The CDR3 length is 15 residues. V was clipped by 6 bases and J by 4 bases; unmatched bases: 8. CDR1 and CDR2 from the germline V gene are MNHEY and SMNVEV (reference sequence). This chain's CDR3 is CASRGGTSRADTQYF. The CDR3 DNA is TGTGCCAGCAGGGGTGGGACTAGCCGCGCAGATACGCAGTATTTT.

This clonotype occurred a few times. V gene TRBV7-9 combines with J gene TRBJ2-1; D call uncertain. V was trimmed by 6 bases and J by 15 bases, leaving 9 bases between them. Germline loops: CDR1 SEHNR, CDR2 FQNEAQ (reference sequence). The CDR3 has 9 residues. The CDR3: CASRDLPFF. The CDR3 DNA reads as TGTGCCAGCAGGGATTTACCGTTCTTC.

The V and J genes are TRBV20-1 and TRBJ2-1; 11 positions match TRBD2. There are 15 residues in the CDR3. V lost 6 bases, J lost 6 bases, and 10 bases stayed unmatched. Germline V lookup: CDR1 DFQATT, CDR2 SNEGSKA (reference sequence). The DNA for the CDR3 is TGCAGTGCCCCCATTAGCGGGGGGGCCGGCAATGAGCAGTTCTTC. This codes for CSAPISGGAGNEQFF.

The CDR3 is CASSQRGPGTDTQYF. Written as DNA, the CDR3 is TGTGCCAGCAGCCAGCGGGGGCCCGGCACAGATACGCAGTATTTT. This chain uses TRBV7-2 with TRBJ2-3, with 8 bases that match TRBD2. CDR3 length equals 15 residues. Trimming cost V 5 bases and J 1 base; bases outside gene matches: 5. Germline CDR1 and CDR2: SGHTA and FQGNSA.

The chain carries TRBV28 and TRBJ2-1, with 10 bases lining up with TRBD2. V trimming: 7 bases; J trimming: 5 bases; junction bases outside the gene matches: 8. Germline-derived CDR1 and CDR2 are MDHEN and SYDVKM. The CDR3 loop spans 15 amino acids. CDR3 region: CASKTSGTPHNEQFF. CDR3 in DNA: TGTGCCAGCAAAACTAGCGGGACACCCCACAATGAGCAGTTCTTC.

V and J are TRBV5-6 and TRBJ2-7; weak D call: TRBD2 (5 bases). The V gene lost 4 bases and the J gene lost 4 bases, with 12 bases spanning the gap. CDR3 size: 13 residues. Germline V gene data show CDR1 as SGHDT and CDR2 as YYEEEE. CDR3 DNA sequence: TGTGCCAGCAGCGTACGGAGGTGGTACGAGCAGTACTTC. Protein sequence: CASSVRRWYEQYF.